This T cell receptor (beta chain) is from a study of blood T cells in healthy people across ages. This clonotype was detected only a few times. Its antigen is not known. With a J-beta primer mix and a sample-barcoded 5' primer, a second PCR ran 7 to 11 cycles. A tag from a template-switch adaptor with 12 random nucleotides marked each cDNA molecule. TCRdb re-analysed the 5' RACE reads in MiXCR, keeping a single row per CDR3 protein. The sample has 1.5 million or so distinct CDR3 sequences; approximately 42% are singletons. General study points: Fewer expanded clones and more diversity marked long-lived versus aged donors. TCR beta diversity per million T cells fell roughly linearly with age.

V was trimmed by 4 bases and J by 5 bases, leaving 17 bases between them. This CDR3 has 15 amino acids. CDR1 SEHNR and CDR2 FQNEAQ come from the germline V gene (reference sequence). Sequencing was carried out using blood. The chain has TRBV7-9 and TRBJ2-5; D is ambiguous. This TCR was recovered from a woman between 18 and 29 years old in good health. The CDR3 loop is CASSSPASVRETQYF. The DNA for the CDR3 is TGTGCCAGCAGCTCCCCGGCCTCGGTGAGGGAGACCCAGTACTTC.